The present T cell receptor (beta chain) was sequenced within a study of regulatory T cells in long-lasting Graves disease. Time point in this sample: newly diagnosed GD, antithyroid drugs for less than 3 months. PBMC RNA served as the TCR library source. This CDR3 has 13 residues. Trimming took off 4 bases at V and 4 bases at J, with 11 bases between the two ends. In germline, CDR1 is SGHDN, CDR2 FVKESK. This clonotype has just a few counts. Arm-PCR with iRepertoire HTBI primers amplified the CDR3 regions for these TCR beta libraries. MiXCR, run by TCRdb on the multiplex PCR reads, gives a single entry per CDR3 protein. This sample has about 420,000 distinct CDR3 sequences, with roughly 15% found just once. The data also belong to a second study, concerning T cells in Graves' hyperthyroidism and ophthalmopathy.

The chain recombines TRBV14 with TRBJ2-7; D unclear. This receptor was identified in a woman under 30 with Graves disease. The sample was peripheral blood mononuclear cells (PBMCs), taken at new diagnosis, from a patient treated with antithyroid drugs. The DNA of the CDR3 is TGTGCCAGCAGCCGGACGGAATGGTACGAGCAGTACTTC. Amino acid sequence: CASSRTEWYEQYF.